This T cell receptor beta chain was captured by sequencing in a study of regulatory and conventional T cells in RAG deficiency. The study's findings and limits: Patient subsets had shorter CDR3s; Omenn Treg-Tconv overlap exceeded 80%.

The CDR3 totals 13 residues. Germline V CDR1 and CDR2: SGHRS, YFSETQ. Trimming removed 0 bases from V and 2 bases from J, with 5 bases in between. The sorted conventional CD4+ T cells were CD25-low and CD127-high, with genomic DNA sequenced. With regard to this clone: The antigen is undetermined.

Clones were read by immunoSEQ multiplex PCR, and TCRdb kept only the in-frame ones, dropping some. The data hold 24,000 or so clones, with about 92% observed a single time. The sample also formed part of further work on regulatory T cells. From that second work: Primers: 52 TRBV forward and 13 TRBJ reverse.

Sequencing was done on a sample of CD4+ T cells sorted from blood. The rearrangement uses TRBV5-1 and TRBJ2-5, with unresolved D. The clonotype was recovered from a human donor in good health. The CDR3 sequence is CASSLGLQETQYF. As DNA, the CDR3 is TGCGCCAGCAGCTTGGGGCTACAAGAGACCCAGTACTTC.